This entry lists 28 T cell receptor beta chains sequenced from one sample in a study of blood T cell repertoires in COVID-19. Profiled with immunoSEQ multiplex PCR; TCRdb holds only in-frame clones, not every one. Of about 270,000 clones in the sample, around 87% were seen once. Material: peripheral blood. Every receptor here comes from a woman aged 45-65 years with acute or convalescent COVID-19.

The gene calls are TRBV7-2 and TRBJ2-7; D not resolved. V was pared by 5 bases and J by 5 bases, with 16 bases between. The germline V gene encodes CDR1 SGHTA and CDR2 FQGNSA. The CDR3 covers 14 residues. DNA of the CDR3: TGTGCCAGCAGCCCTAGTTTCGGAATAGACGAGCAGTACTTC. It translates to CASSPSFGIDEQYF.

The chain has TRBV28 and TRBJ2-7; unclear D gene. The germline CDR1 and CDR2 sequences are MDHEN and SYDVKM. Trimming left V 3 bases short and J 4 bases short, with 4 bases between. The CDR3 sequence is 11 residues long. The CDR3 DNA sequence: TGTGCCAGCAGTTTCGGGTACGAGCAGTACTTC. Translation gives CASSFGYEQYF.

This chain connects TRBV27 to TRBJ1-1; 12 bases match TRBD1. The CDR3 extends over 15 amino acids. V was clipped by 6 bases and J by 4 bases; unmatched bases: 6. Germline CDR1 is MNHEY and CDR2 is SMNVEV (reference sequence). The CDR3 loop reads CASSPWDRGLTEAFF. The CDR3 coding sequence is TGTGCCAGCAGCCCATGGGACAGGGGGCTCACTGAAGCTTTCTTT.

The CDR3 sequence is CASIGTSFNEQFF. The CDR3 DNA reads TGTGCCAGCATTGGGACTAGTTTCAATGAGCAGTTCTTC. The rearrangement links TRBV12-3 or TRBV12-4 to TRBJ2-1, with TRBD2 identical over 8 bases. J gave up 6 bases and V 7 bases, and 5 bases lay outside the gene matches. This CDR3 contains 13 residues.

The gene calls are TRBV5-4 and TRBJ2-4; TRBD1 matches 8 bases. Trimming removed 0 bases from V and 1 base from J; junction bases left unmatched: 0. CDR3 size: 15 residues. From germline, CDR1 is SGHNT and CDR2 YYREEE (reference sequence). CDR3 loop: CASSLGQGAKNIQYF. The CDR3 DNA sequence: TGTGCCAGCAGCTTGGGACAGGGGGCCAAAAACATTCAGTACTTC.

This clone was observed a few times. The chain carries TRBV7-9 and TRBJ2-7, with 10 nucleotides matching TRBD1. With V trimmed by 5 bases and J by 3 bases, 4 bases remained unmatched. Germline CDR1 and CDR2: SEHNR and FQNEAQ (reference sequence). The CDR3 spans 14 residues. CDR3: CASSPRDRGYEQYF. CDR3 coding DNA: TGTGCCAGCAGCCCCCGGGACAGGGGCTACGAGCAGTACTTC.

In regard to this clone: Other DNA variants within this sample encode the same CDR3. The gene calls are TRBV18 and TRBJ1-1; 8 bases fit TRBD1. Germline CDR1 KGHSH, CDR2 LQKENI. This CDR3 is 14 amino acids long. After removal of 4 bases from V and 1 base from J, the junction contained 2 bases not matched to a gene. The CDR3 loop reads CASSLGQGNTEAFF. DNA of the CDR3: TGTGCCAGCTCACTCGGACAGGGGAACACTGAAGCTTTCTTT.

The rearrangement joins TRBV7-9 to TRBJ2-2; 9 bases match TRBD1. The CDR3 has 14 amino acids. V shed 4 bases, J shed 4 bases, and the junction held 1 base outside the gene matches. Per the germline V gene, CDR1 is SEHNR and CDR2 is FQNEAQ (reference sequence). Here the CDR3 DNA reads TGTGCCAGCAGCTCGGGACAGGGCACCGGGGAGCTGTTTTTT. Amino acids: CASSSGQGTGELFF.

The chain links TRBV5-1 to TRBJ2-3; 7 nucleotides agree with TRBD2. CDR1 and CDR2 from the germline V gene are SGHRS and YFSETQ. After removal of 4 bases from V and 3 bases from J, the junction contained 8 bases not matched to a gene. This CDR3 region has 15 residues. CDR3 sequence reads: CASSRGGGWTDTQYF. In DNA, the CDR3 is TGCGCCAGCAGCAGGGGCGGGGGATGGACAGATACGCAGTATTTT.

The rearrangement links TRBV5-8 to TRBJ1-1; tentatively, D is TRBD1 (5 bases). Germline assignment: CDR1 SGHTS and CDR2 YDEGEE. This CDR3 has 15 residues. The ends were cut back, 4 bases at V and 1 base at J, with 14 bases in the middle. The CDR3 is CASSLGGGKNTEAFF. As DNA, the CDR3 is TGTGCCAGCAGCCTGGGGGGAGGGAAGAACACTGAAGCTTTCTTT.

The V gene is TRBV28, the J gene TRBJ1-1, with D unclear. Trimming cost V 2 bases and J 0 bases, with 16 bases left between them. Germline assignment: CDR1 MDHEN and CDR2 SYDVKM. CDR3 size: 17 residues. The chain's CDR3 is CASSLGQALLLNTEAFF. The CDR3 DNA is TGTGCCAGCAGTTTAGGGCAGGCCTTGCTCTTGAACACTGAAGCTTTCTTT.

The CDR3, as DNA: TGTGCCAGCACCTCATCGCGGACCCAGTACTTC. Protein sequence: CASTSSRTQYF. The genes are TRBV12-3 or TRBV12-4 and TRBJ2-5; no definite D call. This CDR3 spans 11 amino acids. V lost 7 bases to trimming and J lost 7 bases, with 10 bases between them.

The V gene is TRBV30, the J gene TRBJ2-7; 8 bases are a match to TRBD1. CDR1 and CDR2 from the germline V gene are GTSNPN and SVGIG (reference sequence). Trimming at V came to 3 bases and at J to 1 base, leaving 2 bases not matched to a gene. This CDR3 contains 13 residues. CDR3 region: CAWSRDRSYEQYF. For the CDR3, the DNA is TGTGCCTGGAGCCGGGACAGGTCCTACGAGCAGTACTTC.

The chain is built from TRBV7-3 and TRBJ2-5; 7 bases fit TRBD1. V trimming: 4 bases; J trimming: 4 bases; junction bases outside the gene matches: 3. The CDR3 covers 13 residues. Germline CDR1 reads SGHTA; CDR2 reads FQGTGA. Written as DNA, the CDR3 is TGTGCCAGCAGCTATCGACAGGGAGAGACCCAGTACTTC. Translating gives CASSYRQGETQYF.

The rearrangement joins TRBV11-3 to TRBJ2-5, with 9 nucleotides matching TRBD2. Per germline, CDR1 SGHNT and CDR2 YENEEA. The CDR3 loop spans 16 amino acids. With 0 bases clipped from V and 5 bases from J, the junction kept 7 bases outside the gene matches. CDR3 coding DNA: TGTGCCAGCAGCTTAGATGGGCGGGAGGGGGACGAGACCCAGTACTTC. It translates to CASSLDGREGDETQYF.

This clone was seen only once. The rearrangement links TRBV28 to TRBJ2-3; tentatively, D is TRBD1 (6 bases). Germline CDR1 is MDHEN and CDR2 is SYDVKM. The CDR3 runs to 13 residues. The V end lost 6 bases, the J end lost 8 bases, and 15 bases lay between the germline ends. The chain's CDR3 is CASRSTNRVTQYF. DNA for the CDR3: TGTGCCAGCAGATCAACCAACAGGGTTACGCAGTATTTT.

The chain uses TRBV10-1 and TRBJ2-1; 10 positions agree with TRBD2. Looked up from germline, CDR1 is WNHNN and CDR2 is SYGVQD (reference sequence). This CDR3 comprises 16 residues. V trimming: 8 bases; J trimming: 1 base; junction bases outside the gene matches: 8. The CDR3 here is CASSVSGRVSYNEQFF. As DNA, the CDR3 is TGCGCCAGCTCGGTAAGCGGGAGGGTATCCTACAATGAGCAGTTCTTC.

This clone was seen once. J is TRBJ2-2 and V is TRBV6-5, with D tentatively TRBD1 (5 bases). Looked up from germline, CDR1 is MNHEY and CDR2 is SVGAGI. V lost 5 bases to trimming and J lost 6 bases, with 13 bases between them. This CDR3 has 14 amino acids. The CDR3 DNA reads TGTGCCAGCAGTATACAGGTCTGGTCCGGGGAGCTGTTTTTT. This codes for CASSIQVWSGELFF.

The rearrangement uses TRBV19 and TRBJ1-5; 9 bases map to TRBD1. CDR1 and CDR2 (germline): LNHDA, SQIVND (reference sequence). The CDR3 has 16 amino acids. Losses at the gene ends were 7 bases for V and 0 bases for J; bases not matched to a gene: 7. The DNA of the CDR3 is TGTGCCAGTACTAGGACAGGGGTTAATAGCAATCAGCCCCAGCATTTT. Translating gives CASTRTGVNSNQPQHF. Full variable domain (missing parts from reference TRBV19 and TRBJ1-5): DGGITQSPKYLFRKEGQNVTLSCEQNLNHDAMYWYRQDPGQGLRLIYYSQIVNDFQKGDIAEGYSVSREKKESFPLTVTSAQKNPTAFYLCASTRTGVNSNQPQHFGDGTRLSIL.

V and J are TRBV5-1 and TRBJ2-1; 11 bases map to TRBD1. Germline loops: CDR1 SGHRS, CDR2 YFSETQ. Trimming cost V 3 bases and J 5 bases; bases outside gene matches: 7. This CDR3 is 16 amino acids long. The DNA of the CDR3 is TGCGCCAGCAGCTCGAGAGGGGGACAGGGGGACAATGAGCAGTTCTTC. It is translated as CASSSRGGQGDNEQFF.

The V gene is TRBV7-3, the J gene TRBJ2-1, with 8 bases identical to TRBD2. Germline V gives CDR1 SGHTA, CDR2 FQGTGA. V was pared by 1 base and J by 8 bases, with 19 bases of the junction left unmatched. The CDR3 runs 19 residues. CDR3 nucleotides: TGTGCCAGCAGCTTAATTTTCCGGGGGCAAAGCGGGAGCTTCCATGAGCAGTTCTTC. Translation: CASSLIFRGQSGSFHEQFF.

The genes are TRBV30 and TRBJ1-4; 7 bases agree with TRBD1. The V segment lost 2 bases and the J segment 5 bases; nucleotides outside the gene matches: 8. The CDR3 runs 15 residues. CDR1 and CDR2 from the germline V gene are GTSNPN and SVGIG (reference sequence). The CDR3 here is CAWSTKGAQNEKLFF. The DNA of the CDR3 is TGTGCCTGGAGTACCAAGGGGGCGCAAAATGAAAAACTGTTTTTT.

The rearrangement links TRBV4-1 to TRBJ1-4; a weak D match, TRBD1 (5 bases). V lost 4 bases and J 5 bases, leaving 17 bases between the germline ends. The CDR3 runs to 16 residues. Germline loops: CDR1 MGHRA, CDR2 YSYEKL. CDR3 in DNA: TGCGCCAGCAGCCGATCAGGGAGGGAACCCAATGAAAAACTGTTTTTT. This translates into CASSRSGREPNEKLFF.

The CDR3 DNA reads TGTGCCAGCATGGGACAGCCGAACACCGGGGAGCTGTTTTTT. It codes for CASMGQPNTGELFF. This chain uses TRBV9 with TRBJ2-2, with TRBD1 matching over 7 bases. Germline V lookup: CDR1 SGDLS, CDR2 YYNGEE. There are 14 residues in the CDR3. Germline trimming cut 6 bases from V and 0 bases from J; bases unmatched to any gene: 2.

This chain uses TRBV2 with TRBJ1-2, with 9 bases matching TRBD1. This CDR3 comprises 14 residues. Germline loops: CDR1 SNHLY, CDR2 FYNNEI. Trimming took 4 bases from V and 2 from J; bases not matched to a gene: 2. The CDR3 DNA is TGTGCCAGCAGTGGACAGGGGGTAAACTATGGCTACACCTTC. It specifies CASSGQGVNYGYTF.

The gene calls are TRBV2 and TRBJ2-3; no definite D call. The V end lost 1 base, the J end lost 10 bases, and 6 bases lay between the germline ends. The CDR3 is 11 residues long. From germline, CDR1 is SNHLY and CDR2 FYNNEI. CDR3 bases: TGTGCCAGCAGTGAAGGGCTGGCGCAGTATTTT. Translated, it gives CASSEGLAQYF.

V and J are TRBV11-2 and TRBJ2-2, with 9 bases that match TRBD1. CDR3 length: 15 amino acids. CDR1 is SGHAT and CDR2 is FQNNGV in the germline V gene. J was trimmed by 4 bases and V by 7 bases; bases with no gene match: 7. The CDR3 loop reads CASNGGQGITGELFF. Written as DNA, the CDR3 is TGTGCCAGCAATGGGGGACAGGGTATCACCGGGGAGCTGTTTTTT.

This chain connects TRBV29-1 to TRBJ2-3, with 7 bases aligning to TRBD1. The CDR3 consists of 15 residues. Trimming removed 7 bases from V and 7 bases from J; junction bases left unmatched: 17. The germline V gene encodes CDR1 SQVTM and CDR2 ANQGSEA. The CDR3 DNA follows: TGCAGCGGTAGAAGGGGGCTCGATCAGATGAATACGCAGTATTTT. It specifies CSGRRGLDQMNTQYF.